A single sample gave rise to the 23 T cell receptor beta chains below, sequenced in a study of cytomegalovirus exposure and HLA in healthy donors (dated by TCRdb to about 2017). The library was built by means of the immunoSEQ multiplex PCR assay. TCRdb took this table from immuneACCESS and kept in-frame rearrangements with V and J called. Such tables lack part of the clones; where checked against another copy, unresolved V genes explain under half of the gap, and the rest is unexplained. The table for this sample lists fewer than 300,000 clones; 85% to 90% of them were counted only once. Approximately 0.9% of the sample is taken by the ten largest. The sample taken for sequencing was PBMCs. The source of these receptors is a woman younger than 35 in good health and CMV-seronegative.

This chain joins TRBV2 and TRBJ1-5; 7 bases agree with TRBD1. The CDR3 consists of 13 residues. The V and J ends lost 10 bases and 6 bases, in that order; junction bases with no gene match: 9. Germline V gene sequence: CDR1 SNHLY, CDR2 FYNNEI. The CDR3 here is CATRDSSRQPQHF. DNA for the CDR3: TGTGCCACTAGGGACAGTTCGCGTCAGCCCCAGCATTTT.

This clone has only one observation. The chain couples TRBV29-1 to TRBJ1-2; TRBD1 matches 8 bases. The CDR3 is made up of 16 amino acids. The ends lost 7 bases at V and 2 bases at J; junction bases unmatched: 15. CDR1 is SQVTM and CDR2 is ANQGSEA in the germline V gene. DNA of the CDR3: TGCAGCGCCACAGGTTGGTCGGGACAGGAGAACTATGGCTACACCTTC. This translates into CSATGWSGQENYGYTF.

V usage is TRBV5-1 and J usage is TRBJ2-1, with 10 bases lining up with TRBD1. The CDR3 length is 16 residues. The germline CDR1 and CDR2 sequences are SGHRS and YFSETQ. Losses at the gene ends were 0 bases for V and 0 bases for J; bases not matched to a gene: 0. The DNA of the CDR3 is TGCGCCAGCAGCTTGGGGACAGGGGGCTCCTACAATGAGCAGTTCTTC. As protein: CASSLGTGGSYNEQFF.

The chain carries TRBV13 and TRBJ2-7; 12 bases are shared with TRBD2. The CDR3 contains 15 residues. V lost 5 bases to trimming and J lost 5 bases; unmatched junction nucleotides: 7. Germline assignment: CDR1 PRHDT and CDR2 FYEKMQ (reference sequence). The DNA for the CDR3 is TGTGCCAGCAGCGGACTAGCGGGATCGGACGACGAGCAGTACTTC. As protein: CASSGLAGSDDEQYF.

J is TRBJ2-7 and V is TRBV6-9; 7 bases are shared with TRBD2. CDR1 and CDR2 (germline): MNHGY, SVAAGI. This CDR3 region has 17 residues. With V trimmed by 5 bases and J by 5 bases, 18 bases remained unmatched. CDR3 nucleotides: TGTGCCAGCAGTCTCCCTAAGGGAGGGCGATTTATCCACGAGCAGTACTTC. It is translated as CASSLPKGGRFIHEQYF.

The rearrangement joins TRBV5-4 to TRBJ2-3; a weak D match, TRBD2 (5 bases). The germline V gene has CDR1 SGHNT and CDR2 YYREEE (reference sequence). V was trimmed by 4 bases and J by 0 bases, leaving 12 bases between them. The CDR3 sequence is 15 residues long. The CDR3 DNA reads TGTGCCAGCAGCCGAGGGCGGGCCAGCACAGATACGCAGTATTTT. It specifies CASSRGRASTDTQYF.

The CDR3 is CASSLAAGSGNTIYF. In DNA, the CDR3 is TGCGCCAGCAGCTTGGCCGCAGGGTCTGGAAACACCATATATTTT. V is TRBV5-1 and J is TRBJ1-3; a possible D gene is TRBD1 (5 bases). The CDR3 extends over 15 amino acids. V was shortened by 0 bases and J by 1 base, with 8 bases between the two germline ends. Germline CDR1 SGHRS, CDR2 YFSETQ.

The chain has TRBV5-1 and TRBJ2-2; D is uncertain. Germline values: CDR1 SGHRS, CDR2 YFSETQ. The length of the CDR3 is 14 residues. Trimming removed 0 bases at V and 2 bases at J, with 5 bases between. As DNA, the CDR3 is TGCGCCAGCAGCTTGGACAGAAACACCGGGGAGCTGTTTTTT. This gives the protein CASSLDRNTGELFF.

The CDR3: CASSHKVSSSRDTQYF. The DNA of the CDR3 is TGCGCCAGCAGTCATAAGGTTTCGTCCTCGCGGGATACGCAGTATTTT. The rearrangement joins TRBV23-1 to TRBJ2-3; D unresolved. TRBV23-1 is reported as an ORF; its role is uncertain. The V end was cut by 3 bases, the J end by 6 bases, with 19 bases between. There are 16 residues in the CDR3.

The genes are TRBV4-2 and TRBJ1-2, with D possibly matching TRBD1 (6 bases). Germline values: CDR1 LGHNA, CDR2 YNFKEQ. Trimming took off 4 bases at V and 4 bases at J, with 25 bases between the two ends. This CDR3 has 18 residues. The CDR3 loop reads CASSPSTGTSRDGYGYTF. CDR3 sequence (DNA): TGTGCCAGCAGCCCCTCCACCGGGACATCCCGGGATGGCTATGGCTACACCTTC.

The genes are TRBV9 and TRBJ1-2, with 10 bases lining up with TRBD1. CDR3 size: 15 residues. CDR1 SGDLS and CDR2 YYNGEE come from the germline V gene. Trimming took 6 bases from V and 6 from J; bases not matched to a gene: 11. The CDR3 is CASTLGDRGLDGYTF. The DNA for the CDR3 is TGTGCCAGCACCCTAGGGGACAGGGGATTAGATGGCTACACCTTC.

The V call is TRBV7-2, the J call TRBJ2-1; the match to TRBD2 covers 7 bases. The CDR3 runs to 15 residues. Trimming cost V 7 bases and J 2 bases; bases outside gene matches: 8. Looked up from germline, CDR1 is SGHTA and CDR2 is FQGNSA. For the CDR3, the DNA is TGTGCCAGCATGGGGGGGGTTATACCCTACAATGAGCAGTTCTTC. Its translation: CASMGGVIPYNEQFF.

J is TRBJ2-5 and V is TRBV10-3, with 7 bases identical to TRBD2. The CDR3 totals 20 residues. The ends lost 4 bases at V and 9 bases at J; junction bases unmatched: 29. Germline loops: CDR1 ENHRY, CDR2 SYGVKD. This CDR3 reads CAISGRDLRTPAGVRAAQYF. DNA for the CDR3: TGTGCCATCAGTGGGCGGGACCTTAGGACTCCGGCGGGAGTCAGGGCGGCCCAGTACTTC.

The V gene is TRBV5-1, the J gene TRBJ1-6; 8 nucleotides agree with TRBD1. Germline V gene data show CDR1 as SGHRS and CDR2 as YFSETQ. Unmatched junction bases numbered 6, after V lost 2 bases and J lost 5 bases. CDR3 size: 16 residues. The CDR3 sequence is CASSLSGGFNNSPLHF. CDR3 DNA: TGCGCCAGCAGCTTATCAGGGGGCTTCAATAATTCACCCCTCCACTTT.

The gene calls are TRBV27 and TRBJ2-1, with D perhaps matching TRBD2 (5 bases). V lost 3 bases, J lost 5 bases, and 14 bases lay in between. Germline V gives CDR1 MNHEY, CDR2 SMNVEV (reference sequence). This CDR3 has 15 residues. CDR3 nucleotides: TGTGCCAGCAGTTTGGAGCGGTTGCCTCACAATGAGCAGTTCTTC. Amino acid sequence: CASSLERLPHNEQFF.

The count of this clone is one. V gene TRBV27 combines with J gene TRBJ2-2; TRBD2 might be the D (5 bases). The germline V gene has CDR1 MNHEY and CDR2 SMNVEV (reference sequence). V gave up 7 bases and J gave up 2 bases, with 17 bases separating them. The CDR3 is 16 amino acids. The CDR3 spells CASTLGGLRNTGELFF. The CDR3 nucleotides are TGTGCCAGCACCCTAGGAGGCTTAAGAAACACCGGGGAGCTGTTTTTT.

V usage is TRBV2 and J usage is TRBJ2-1, with 7 bases aligning to TRBD1. CDR1 SNHLY and CDR2 FYNNEI come from the germline V gene. V lost 5 bases to trimming and J lost 7 bases; unmatched junction nucleotides: 5. CDR3 length equals 13 residues. The CDR3 spells CASSSDRVNEQFF. The CDR3 bases are TGTGCCAGCAGTTCTGACAGGGTAAATGAGCAGTTCTTC.

This clone appeared a single time. The chain joins TRBV7-2 to TRBJ2-4; D may be TRBD2 (5 bases). The CDR3 sequence is 12 residues long. V was trimmed by 5 bases and J by 9 bases, leaving 11 bases between them. Germline loops: CDR1 SGHTA, CDR2 FQGNSA. CDR3 coding DNA: TGTGCCAGCAGCCCCAGAGGGCGCATTCAGTACTTC. Translated, it gives CASSPRGRIQYF.

The J gene is TRBJ1-3, the V gene TRBV2; TRBD1 is a possible D gene (6 bases). The germline gives CDR1 SNHLY, CDR2 FYNNEI. Trimming left V 2 bases short and J 3 bases short, with 20 bases between. The CDR3 contains 18 residues. The CDR3 sequence: CASSELAGAFSFGNTIYF. CDR3 sequence (DNA): TGTGCCAGCAGTGAACTCGCAGGGGCTTTCTCTTTTGGAAACACCATATATTTT.

The chain carries TRBV27 and TRBJ2-5; TRBD1 agrees at 8 bases. The V and J ends lost 6 bases and 7 bases, in that order; junction bases with no gene match: 7. In germline, CDR1 is MNHEY, CDR2 SMNVEV (reference sequence). This CDR3 spans 13 amino acids. The CDR3 reads CASSLGQGGTQYF. The DNA for the CDR3 is TGTGCCAGCAGCCTTGGACAGGGTGGGACCCAGTACTTC.

The chain combines TRBV9 with TRBJ1-2, with a possible D match to TRBD1 (6 bases). The germline V and J ends were trimmed by 0 bases and 8 bases, with 11 bases remaining between them. CDR3 length equals 13 residues. The V gene's germline CDR1 is SGDLS and CDR2 YYNGEE. CDR3 protein: CASSVEQGPGYTF. In DNA, the CDR3 is TGTGCCAGCAGCGTAGAACAGGGCCCCGGCTACACCTTC. Full variable domain (outside the CDR3, taken from reference TRBV9 and TRBJ1-2): DSGVTQTPKHLITATGQRVTLRCSPRSGDLSVYWYQQSLDQGLQFLIQYYNGEERAKGNILERFSAQQFPDLHSELNLSSLELGDSALYFCASSVEQGPGYTFGSGTRLTVV.

This clone has just one count. The rearrangement uses TRBV5-4 and TRBJ2-3; 8 bases match TRBD1. Germline V gives CDR1 SGHNT, CDR2 YYREEE (reference sequence). The CDR3 is made up of 15 amino acids. J lost 1 base, V lost 0 bases, and 1 base had no gene match. CDR3 sequence (DNA): TGTGCCAGCAGCTTGGAGGGACAGGGCACAGATACGCAGTATTTT. Encoded protein: CASSLEGQGTDTQYF.

The chain couples TRBV29-1 to TRBJ2-7; D call uncertain. V lost 4 bases and J 1 base, leaving 11 bases between the germline ends. Germline lookup yields CDR1 SQVTM and CDR2 ANQGSEA. The CDR3 totals 13 residues. CDR3 sequence reads: CSVAGLESYEQYF. CDR3 DNA: TGCAGCGTTGCTGGGTTGGAGTCCTACGAGCAGTACTTC.